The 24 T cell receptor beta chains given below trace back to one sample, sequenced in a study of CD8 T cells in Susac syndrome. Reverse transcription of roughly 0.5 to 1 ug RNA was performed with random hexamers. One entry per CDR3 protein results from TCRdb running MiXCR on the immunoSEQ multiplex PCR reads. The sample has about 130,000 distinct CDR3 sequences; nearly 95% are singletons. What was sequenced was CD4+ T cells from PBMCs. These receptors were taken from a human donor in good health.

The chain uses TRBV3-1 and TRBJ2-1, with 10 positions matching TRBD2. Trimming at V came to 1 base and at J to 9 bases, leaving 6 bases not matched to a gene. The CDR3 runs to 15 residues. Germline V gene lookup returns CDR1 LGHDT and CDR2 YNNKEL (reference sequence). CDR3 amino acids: CASSQGAGGFTEQFF. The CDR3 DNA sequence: TGTGCCAGCAGCCAAGGAGCGGGAGGGTTCACTGAGCAGTTCTTC.

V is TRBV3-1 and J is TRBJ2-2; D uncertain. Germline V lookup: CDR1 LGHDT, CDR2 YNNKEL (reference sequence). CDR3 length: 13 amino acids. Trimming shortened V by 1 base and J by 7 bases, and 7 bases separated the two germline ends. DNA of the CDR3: TGTGCCAGCAGCCAAGGGGCGTTCGGGGAGCTGTTTTTT. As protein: CASSQGAFGELFF.

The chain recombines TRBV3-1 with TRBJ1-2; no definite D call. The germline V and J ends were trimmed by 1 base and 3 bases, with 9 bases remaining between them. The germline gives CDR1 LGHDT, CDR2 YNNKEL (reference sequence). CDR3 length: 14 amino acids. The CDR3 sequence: CASSQGRGYYGYTF. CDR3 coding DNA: TGTGCCAGCAGCCAAGGCAGAGGGTACTATGGCTACACCTTC.

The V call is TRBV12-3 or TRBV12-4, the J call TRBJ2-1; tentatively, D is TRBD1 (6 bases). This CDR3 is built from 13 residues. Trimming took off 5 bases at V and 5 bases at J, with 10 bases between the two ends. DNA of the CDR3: TGTGCCAGCAGTACGGACAGCCACAATGAGCAGTTCTTC. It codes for CASSTDSHNEQFF.

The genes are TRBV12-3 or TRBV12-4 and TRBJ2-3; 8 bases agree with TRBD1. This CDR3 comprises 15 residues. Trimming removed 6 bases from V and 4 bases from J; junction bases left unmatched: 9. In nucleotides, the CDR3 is TGTGCCAGCAGATCGGGACAGGCGGGCGCAGATACGCAGTATTTT. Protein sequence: CASRSGQAGADTQYF.

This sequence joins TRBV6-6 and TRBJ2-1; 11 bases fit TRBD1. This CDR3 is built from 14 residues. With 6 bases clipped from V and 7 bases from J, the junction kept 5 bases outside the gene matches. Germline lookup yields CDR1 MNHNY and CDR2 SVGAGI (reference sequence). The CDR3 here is CASRPGTGGNEQFF. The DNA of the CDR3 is TGTGCCAGCAGGCCCGGGACAGGGGGGAATGAGCAGTTCTTC.

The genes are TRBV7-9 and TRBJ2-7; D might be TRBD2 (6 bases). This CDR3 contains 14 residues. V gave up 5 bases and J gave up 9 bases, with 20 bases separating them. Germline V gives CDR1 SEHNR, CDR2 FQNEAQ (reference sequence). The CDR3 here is CASSRDFISTVQYF. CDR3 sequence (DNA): TGTGCCAGCAGCCGGGACTTTATTTCTACGGTGCAGTACTTC.

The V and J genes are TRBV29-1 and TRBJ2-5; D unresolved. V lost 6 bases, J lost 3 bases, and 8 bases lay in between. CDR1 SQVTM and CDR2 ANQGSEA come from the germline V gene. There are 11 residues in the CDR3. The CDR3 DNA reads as TGCAGCGTCCCGATAAAAGAGACCCAGTACTTC. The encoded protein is CSVPIKETQYF. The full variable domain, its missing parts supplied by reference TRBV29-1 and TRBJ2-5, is SAVISQKPSRDICQRGTSLTIQCQVDSQVTMMFWYRQQPGQSLTLIATANQGSEATYESGFVIDKFPISRPNLTFSTLTVSNMSPEDSSIYLCSVPIKETQYFGPGTRLLVL.

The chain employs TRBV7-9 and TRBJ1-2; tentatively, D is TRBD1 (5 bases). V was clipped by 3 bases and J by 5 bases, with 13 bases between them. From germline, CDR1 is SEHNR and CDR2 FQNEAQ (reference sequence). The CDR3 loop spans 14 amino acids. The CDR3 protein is CASSLRDGDYGYTF. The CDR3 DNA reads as TGTGCCAGCAGCTTGAGGGACGGTGATTATGGCTACACCTTC.

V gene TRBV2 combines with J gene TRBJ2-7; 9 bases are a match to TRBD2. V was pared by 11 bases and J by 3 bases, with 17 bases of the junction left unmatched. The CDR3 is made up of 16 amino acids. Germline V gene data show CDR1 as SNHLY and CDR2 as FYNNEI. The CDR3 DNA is TGTGCCCGATCTAGCGGGATCCCACCATCGTACTACGAGCAGTACTTC. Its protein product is CARSSGIPPSYYEQYF.

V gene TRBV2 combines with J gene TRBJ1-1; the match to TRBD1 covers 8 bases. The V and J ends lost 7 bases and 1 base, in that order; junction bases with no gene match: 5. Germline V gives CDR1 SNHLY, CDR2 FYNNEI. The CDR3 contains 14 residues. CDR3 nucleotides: TGTGCCAGCATTCGACAGGGGAAGAACACTGAAGCTTTCTTT. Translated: CASIRQGKNTEAFF.

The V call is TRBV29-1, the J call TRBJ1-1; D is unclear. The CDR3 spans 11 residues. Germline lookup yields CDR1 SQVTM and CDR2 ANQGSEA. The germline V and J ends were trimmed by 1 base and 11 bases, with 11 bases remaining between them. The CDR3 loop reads CSVEAPLRAFF. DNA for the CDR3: TGCAGCGTTGAAGCCCCTCTGAGGGCTTTCTTT.

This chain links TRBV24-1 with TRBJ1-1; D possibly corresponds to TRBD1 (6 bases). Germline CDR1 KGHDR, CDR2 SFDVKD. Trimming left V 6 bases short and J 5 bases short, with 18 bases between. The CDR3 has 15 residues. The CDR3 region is CATSPGGDPMTEAFF. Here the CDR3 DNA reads TGTGCCACCAGTCCGGGGGGCGACCCTATGACTGAAGCTTTCTTT.

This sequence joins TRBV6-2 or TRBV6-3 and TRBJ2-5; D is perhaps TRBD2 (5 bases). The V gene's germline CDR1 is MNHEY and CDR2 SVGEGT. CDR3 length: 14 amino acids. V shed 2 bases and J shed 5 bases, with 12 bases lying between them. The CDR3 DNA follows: TGTGCCAGCAGTTACGGTCTAGCTAAGGAGACCCAGTACTTC. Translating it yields CASSYGLAKETQYF.

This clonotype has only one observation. The CDR3 region has the DNA TGTGCCAGCAGTCCGGCAGGTGAGCAGTTCTTC. Amino acids: CASSPAGEQFF. V is TRBV27 and J is TRBJ2-1; no reliable D call. The V end lost 5 bases, the J end lost 9 bases, and 8 bases lay between the germline ends. CDR1 and CDR2 from the germline V gene are MNHEY and SMNVEV (reference sequence). The CDR3 has 11 amino acids.

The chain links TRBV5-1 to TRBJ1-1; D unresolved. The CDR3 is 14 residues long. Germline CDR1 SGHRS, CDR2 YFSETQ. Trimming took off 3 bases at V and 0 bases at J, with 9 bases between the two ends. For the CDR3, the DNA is TGCGCCAGCAGCTGGGCCTCTGTGAACACTGAAGCTTTCTTT. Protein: CASSWASVNTEAFF. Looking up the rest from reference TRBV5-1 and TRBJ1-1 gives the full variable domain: KAGVTQTPRYLIKTRGQQVTLSCSPISGHRSVSWYQQTPGQGLQFLFEYFSETQRNKGNFPGRFSGRQFSNSRSEMNVSTLELGDSALYLCASSWASVNTEAFFGQGTRLTVV.

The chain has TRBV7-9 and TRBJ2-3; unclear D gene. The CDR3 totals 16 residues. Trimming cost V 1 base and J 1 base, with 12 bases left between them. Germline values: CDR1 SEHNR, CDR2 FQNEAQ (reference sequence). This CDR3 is CASSLVSGPGTDTQYF. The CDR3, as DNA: TGTGCCAGCAGCTTAGTATCTGGACCGGGCACAGATACGCAGTATTTT.

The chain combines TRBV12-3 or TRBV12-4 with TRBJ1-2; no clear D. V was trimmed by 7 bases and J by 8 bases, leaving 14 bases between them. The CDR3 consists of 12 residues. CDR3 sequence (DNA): TGTGCCAGCACCCCGGGAGGCGGCGGCTACACCTTC. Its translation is CASTPGGGGYTF.

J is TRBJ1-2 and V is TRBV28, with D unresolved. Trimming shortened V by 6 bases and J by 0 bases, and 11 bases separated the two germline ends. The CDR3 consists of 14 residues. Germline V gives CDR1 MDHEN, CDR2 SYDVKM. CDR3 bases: TGTGCCAGCAGCTTCCTTCACTCTAACTATGGCTACACCTTC. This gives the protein CASSFLHSNYGYTF.

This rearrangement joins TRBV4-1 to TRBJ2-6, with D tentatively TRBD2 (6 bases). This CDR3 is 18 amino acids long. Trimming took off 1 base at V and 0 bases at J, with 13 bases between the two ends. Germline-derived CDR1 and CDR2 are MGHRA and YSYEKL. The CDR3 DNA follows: TGCGCCAGCAGCCAAGCCGGGGGTCCTCTCTCTGGGGCCAACGTCCTGACTTTC. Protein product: CASSQAGGPLSGANVLTF.

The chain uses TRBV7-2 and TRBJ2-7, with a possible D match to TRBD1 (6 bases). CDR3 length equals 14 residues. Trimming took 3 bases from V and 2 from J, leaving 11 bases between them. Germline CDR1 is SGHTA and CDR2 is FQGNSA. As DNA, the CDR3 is TGTGCCAGCAGCTTCCGACAGGATGCCTACGAGCAGTACTTC. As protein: CASSFRQDAYEQYF.

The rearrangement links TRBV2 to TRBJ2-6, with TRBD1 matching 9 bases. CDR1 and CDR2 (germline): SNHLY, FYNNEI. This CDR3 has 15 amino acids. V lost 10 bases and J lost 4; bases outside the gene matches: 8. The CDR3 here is CATMGQGAGANVLTF. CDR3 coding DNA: TGTGCCACCATGGGACAGGGAGCAGGGGCCAACGTCCTGACTTTC.

The CDR3 coding sequence is TGTGCCAGCAGCTCAGGGAGGAGGAGGTATTTT. This codes for CASSSGRRRYF. The rearrangement uses TRBV9 and TRBJ1-3; weak D call: TRBD1 (5 bases). The CDR3 consists of 11 residues. Germline CDR1 is SGDLS and CDR2 is YYNGEE. Trimming took off 4 bases at V and 16 bases at J, with 15 bases between the two ends.

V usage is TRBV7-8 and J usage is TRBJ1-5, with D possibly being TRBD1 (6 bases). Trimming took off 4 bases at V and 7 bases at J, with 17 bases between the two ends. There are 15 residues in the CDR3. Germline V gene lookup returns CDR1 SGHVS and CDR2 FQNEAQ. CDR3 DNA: TGTGCCAGCAGCTCAGGGCGGGGGGCGAGGCAGCCCCAGCATTTT. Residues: CASSSGRGARQPQHF.